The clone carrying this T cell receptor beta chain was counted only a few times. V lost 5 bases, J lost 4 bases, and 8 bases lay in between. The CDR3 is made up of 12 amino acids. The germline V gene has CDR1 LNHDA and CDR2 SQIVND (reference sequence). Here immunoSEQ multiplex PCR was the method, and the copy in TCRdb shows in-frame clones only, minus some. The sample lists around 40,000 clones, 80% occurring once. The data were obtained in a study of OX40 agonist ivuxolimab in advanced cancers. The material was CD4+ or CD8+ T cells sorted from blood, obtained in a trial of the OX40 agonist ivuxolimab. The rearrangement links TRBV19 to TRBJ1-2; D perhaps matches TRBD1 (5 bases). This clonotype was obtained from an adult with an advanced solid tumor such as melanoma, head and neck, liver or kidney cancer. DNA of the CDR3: TGTGCCAGTAGTGCAGGGATCTATGGCTACACCTTC. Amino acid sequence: CASSAGIYGYTF.